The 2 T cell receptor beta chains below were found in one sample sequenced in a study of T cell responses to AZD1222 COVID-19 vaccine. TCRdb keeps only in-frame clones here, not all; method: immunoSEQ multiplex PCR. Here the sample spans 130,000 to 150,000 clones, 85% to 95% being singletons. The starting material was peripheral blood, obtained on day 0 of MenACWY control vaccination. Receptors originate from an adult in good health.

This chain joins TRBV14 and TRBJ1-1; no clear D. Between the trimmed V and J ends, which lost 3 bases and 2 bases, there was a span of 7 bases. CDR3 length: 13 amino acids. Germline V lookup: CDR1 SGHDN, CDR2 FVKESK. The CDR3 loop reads CASSQGYNTEAFF. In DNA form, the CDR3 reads TGTGCCAGCAGCCAGGGCTATAACACTGAAGCTTTCTTT.

Here the CDR3 DNA reads TGTGCCAGCAGCCGTGGACACGATAATTCACCCCTCCACTTT. Amino acids: CASSRGHDNSPLHF. This chain links TRBV28 with TRBJ1-6; a possible D gene is TRBD1 (5 bases). The CDR3 runs to 14 residues. Trimming removed 6 bases at V and 5 bases at J, with 11 bases between. CDR1 MDHEN and CDR2 SYDVKM come from the germline V gene.